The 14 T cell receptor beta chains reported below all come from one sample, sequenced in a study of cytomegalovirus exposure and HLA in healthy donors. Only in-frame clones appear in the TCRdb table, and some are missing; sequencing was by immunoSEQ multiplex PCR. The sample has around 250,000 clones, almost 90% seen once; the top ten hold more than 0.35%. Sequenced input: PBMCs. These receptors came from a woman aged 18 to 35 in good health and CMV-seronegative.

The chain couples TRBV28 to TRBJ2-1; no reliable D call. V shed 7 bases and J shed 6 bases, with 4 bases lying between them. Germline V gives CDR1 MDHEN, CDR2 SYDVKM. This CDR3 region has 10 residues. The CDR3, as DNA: TGTGCCAGCAAGCTCAATGAGCAGTTCTTC. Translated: CASKLNEQFF.

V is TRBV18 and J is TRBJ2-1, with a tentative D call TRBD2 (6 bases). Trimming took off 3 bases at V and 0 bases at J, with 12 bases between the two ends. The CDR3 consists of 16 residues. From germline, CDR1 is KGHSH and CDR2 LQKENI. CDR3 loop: CASSPEGRVSYNEQFF. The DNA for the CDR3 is TGTGCCAGCTCACCGGAGGGCCGAGTCTCCTACAATGAGCAGTTCTTC.

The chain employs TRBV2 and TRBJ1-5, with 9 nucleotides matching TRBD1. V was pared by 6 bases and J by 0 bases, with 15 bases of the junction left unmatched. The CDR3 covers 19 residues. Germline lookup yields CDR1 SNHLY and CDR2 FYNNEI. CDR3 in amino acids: CASRVNRDRATYSNQPQHF. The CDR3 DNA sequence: TGTGCCAGCAGAGTTAACCGGGACAGGGCGACTTATAGCAATCAGCCCCAGCATTTT.

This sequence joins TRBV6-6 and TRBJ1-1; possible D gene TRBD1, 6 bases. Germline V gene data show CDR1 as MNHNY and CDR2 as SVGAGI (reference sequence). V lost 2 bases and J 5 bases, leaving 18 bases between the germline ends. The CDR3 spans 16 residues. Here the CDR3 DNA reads TGTGCCAGCAGTTACGGCCCGGGGGGGGCGAAGACTGAAGCTTTCTTT. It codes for CASSYGPGGAKTEAFF.

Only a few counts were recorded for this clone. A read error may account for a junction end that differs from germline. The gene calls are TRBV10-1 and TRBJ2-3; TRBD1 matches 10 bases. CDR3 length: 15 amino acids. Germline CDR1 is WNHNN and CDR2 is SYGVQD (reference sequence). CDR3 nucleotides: TGCGCCAGCAGTGAGGGACAGGGGGACACAGATACGCAGTGTTTT. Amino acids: CASSEGQGDTDTQCF.

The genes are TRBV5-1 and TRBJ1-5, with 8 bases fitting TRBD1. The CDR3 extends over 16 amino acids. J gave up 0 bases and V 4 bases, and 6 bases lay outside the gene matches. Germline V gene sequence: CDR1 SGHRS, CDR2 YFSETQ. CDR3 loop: CASSAGTGDSNQPQHF. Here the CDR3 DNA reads TGCGCCAGCAGCGCAGGGACAGGAGATAGCAATCAGCCCCAGCATTTT. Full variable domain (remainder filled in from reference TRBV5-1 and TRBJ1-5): KAGVTQTPRYLIKTRGQQVTLSCSPISGHRSVSWYQQTPGQGLQFLFEYFSETQRNKGNFPGRFSGRQFSNSRSEMNVSTLELGDSALYLCASSAGTGDSNQPQHFGDGTRLSIL.

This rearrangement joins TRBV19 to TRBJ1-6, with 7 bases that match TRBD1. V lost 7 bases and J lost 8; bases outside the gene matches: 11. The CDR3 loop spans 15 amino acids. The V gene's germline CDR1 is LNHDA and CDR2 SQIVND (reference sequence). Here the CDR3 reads CASTSLGGRYSPLHF. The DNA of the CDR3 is TGTGCCAGTACCTCTCTAGGGGGCAGGTATTCACCCCTCCACTTT.

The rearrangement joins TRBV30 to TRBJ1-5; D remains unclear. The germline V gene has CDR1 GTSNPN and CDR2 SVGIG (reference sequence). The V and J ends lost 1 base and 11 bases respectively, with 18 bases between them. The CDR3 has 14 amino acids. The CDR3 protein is CAWSAGGRGATQHF. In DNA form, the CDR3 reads TGTGCCTGGAGTGCCGGAGGCCGGGGAGCGACCCAGCATTTT.

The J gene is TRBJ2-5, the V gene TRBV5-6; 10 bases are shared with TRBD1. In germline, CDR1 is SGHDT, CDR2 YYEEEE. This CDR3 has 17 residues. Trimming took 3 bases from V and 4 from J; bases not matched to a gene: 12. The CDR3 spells CASSSFVTGGLVETQYF. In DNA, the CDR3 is TGTGCCAGCAGCTCGTTCGTGACAGGGGGCTTGGTAGAGACCCAGTACTTC.

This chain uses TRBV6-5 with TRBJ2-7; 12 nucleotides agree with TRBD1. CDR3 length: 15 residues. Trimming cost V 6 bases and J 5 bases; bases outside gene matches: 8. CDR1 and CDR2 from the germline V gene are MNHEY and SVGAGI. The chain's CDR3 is CASSEGQGARDEQYF. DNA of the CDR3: TGTGCCAGCAGCGAGGGACAGGGGGCGCGTGACGAGCAGTACTTC.

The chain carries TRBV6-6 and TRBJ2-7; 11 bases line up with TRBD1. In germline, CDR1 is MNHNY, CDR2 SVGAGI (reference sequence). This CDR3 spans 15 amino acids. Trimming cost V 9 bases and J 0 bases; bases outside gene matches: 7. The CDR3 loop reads CASRGQGGSSYEQYF. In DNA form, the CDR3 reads TGTGCCAGTCGGGGACAGGGGGGAAGCTCCTACGAGCAGTACTTC.

CDR3 sequence (DNA): TGTGCCAGCAGCTTCAGTAAAGGGGACGAGCAGTACTTC. Protein: CASSFSKGDEQYF. The chain employs TRBV7-3 and TRBJ2-7; tentatively, D is TRBD1 (5 bases). V was cut by 3 bases and J by 5 bases, with 11 bases left in between. The CDR3 contains 13 residues. The germline V gene encodes CDR1 SGHTA and CDR2 FQGTGA.

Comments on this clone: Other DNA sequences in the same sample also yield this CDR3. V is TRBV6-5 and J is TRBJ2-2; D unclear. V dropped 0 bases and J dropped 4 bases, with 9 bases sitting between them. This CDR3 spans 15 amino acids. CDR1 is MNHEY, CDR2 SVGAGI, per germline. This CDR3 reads CASSYSTRFTGELFF. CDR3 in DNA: TGTGCCAGCAGTTACTCGACAAGATTCACCGGGGAGCTGTTTTTT.

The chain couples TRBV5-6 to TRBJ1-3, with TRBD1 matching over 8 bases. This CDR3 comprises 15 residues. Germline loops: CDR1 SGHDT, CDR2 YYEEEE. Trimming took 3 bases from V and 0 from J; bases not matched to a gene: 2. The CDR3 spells CASSSGTGSGNTIYF. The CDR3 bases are TGTGCCAGCAGCTCTGGGACAGGCTCTGGAAACACCATATATTTT.